The sample holds a few counts of the clone carrying this T cell receptor (beta chain). The data were obtained in a study of identical twins. Per germline, CDR1 ENHRY and CDR2 SYGVKD. V was cut by 3 bases and J by 6 bases, with 11 bases left in between. The CDR3 totals 13 residues. A universal primer site came from template switching; cDNA carried unique molecular identifiers. TCRdb reprocessed the 5' RACE reads via MiXCR and lists one record per CDR3 protein. This sample has approximately 500,000 distinct CDR3 sequences; around 15% occur once, and the top ten carry roughly 0.46%. This same sample was also part of a study on yellow fever vaccine responses in identical twins.

Source material: CD4+ T cells sorted from blood. The chain uses TRBV10-3 and TRBJ1-2; D remains unclear. The clonotype comes from a woman aged 18-29 years in good health. The CDR3 DNA sequence: TGTGCCATCAGTGACAGCTTTTTGGATGGCTACACCTTC. Residues: CAISDSFLDGYTF.